Shown below are 16 T cell receptor beta chains from a single sample sequenced in a study of lymphopenia after photon versus proton radiotherapy. Some clones are missing from TCRdb's copy, which holds only in-frame ones; the method was immunoSEQ multiplex PCR. The sample shows 65,000 to 90,000 clones, 92% of them seen only once. Sequencing was performed on peripheral blood, taken from a patient treated with photon-based radiotherapy. Source of these receptors: a woman aged 40 to 49 with cholangiocarcinoma.

This clone was recorded only once. This chain links TRBV7-9 with TRBJ2-1, with 12 bases lining up with TRBD2. The CDR3 is 16 amino acids. Trimming at V came to 5 bases and at J to 9 bases, leaving 11 bases not matched to a gene. Germline loops: CDR1 SEHNR, CDR2 FQNEAQ (reference sequence). The CDR3 nucleotides read TGTGCCAGCAGCCCTCCTAGCGGGAGGGCCTCGGGTGAGCAGTTCTTC. This sequence encodes CASSPPSGRASGEQFF.

The V gene is TRBV9, the J gene TRBJ1-4; 7 bases map to TRBD1. V lost 3 bases, J lost 0 bases, and 8 bases stayed unmatched. The CDR3 is 17 amino acids. Germline V gene data show CDR1 as SGDLS and CDR2 as YYNGEE. The CDR3 here is CASSARDSYATNEKLFF. The DNA for the CDR3 is TGTGCCAGCAGCGCCCGGGACAGCTATGCAACTAATGAAAAACTGTTTTTT.

The chain recombines TRBV13 with TRBJ1-1; D may be TRBD1 (6 bases). The CDR3 is made up of 15 amino acids. Trimming removed 6 bases at V and 1 base at J, with 15 bases between. Germline loops: CDR1 PRHDT, CDR2 FYEKMQ (reference sequence). This CDR3 is CASSFTGTGNTEAFF. The CDR3 DNA follows: TGTGCCAGCAGTTTCACAGGGACCGGGAACACTGAAGCTTTCTTT.

This clone was detected once. V and J are TRBV2 and TRBJ2-6; 7 bases line up with TRBD1. Trimming cost V 6 bases and J 2 bases; bases outside gene matches: 10. This CDR3 is 17 amino acids long. Germline assignment: CDR1 SNHLY and CDR2 FYNNEI. This chain's CDR3 is CASRSRQGSAGANVLTF. In DNA, the CDR3 is TGTGCCAGCAGGTCGAGACAGGGTAGTGCTGGGGCCAACGTCCTGACTTTC.

This chain uses TRBV28 with TRBJ1-5, with a weak D call TRBD1 (6 bases). CDR1 and CDR2 (germline): MDHEN, SYDVKM. The V and J ends lost 4 bases and 1 base respectively, with 14 bases between them. The CDR3 length is 16 residues. The CDR3 nucleotides read TGTGCCAGCAGTTCCCCCCCTAGGGGGAGCAATCAGCCCCAGCATTTT. It encodes CASSSPPRGSNQPQHF.

V usage is TRBV30 and J usage is TRBJ2-5; D may be TRBD1 or TRBD2 (6 bases each). The DNA end lines up better with TRBJ2-7; the J call may be wrong. Germline values: CDR1 GTSNPN, CDR2 SVGIG (reference sequence). This CDR3 has 14 residues. The CDR3 DNA sequence: TGTGCCTGGACCTCCGGGCTAGGGGGGCACGAGCAGTACTTC. The encoded protein is CAWTSGLGGHEQYF.

V is TRBV10-1 and J is TRBJ1-5; 10 bases map to TRBD1. Germline lookup yields CDR1 WNHNN and CDR2 SYGVQD (reference sequence). The CDR3 runs 17 residues. Trimming at V came to 8 bases and at J to 0 bases, leaving 10 bases not matched to a gene. In nucleotides, the CDR3 is TGCGCCAGCTCGCCGGGACAGGGGAGCCATAGCAATCAGCCCCAGCATTTT. Amino acids: CASSPGQGSHSNQPQHF.

V is TRBV7-9 and J is TRBJ2-5, with a tentative D call TRBD2 (6 bases). Germline assignment: CDR1 SEHNR and CDR2 FQNEAQ (reference sequence). This CDR3 is 14 amino acids long. Trimming cost V 5 bases and J 3 bases, with 13 bases left between them. The CDR3 nucleotides are TGTGCCAGCAGCCCACTGGGGGGAAAAGAGACCCAGTACTTC. Residues: CASSPLGGKETQYF.

The chain has TRBV18 and TRBJ1-4, with D unclear. The V end lost 2 bases, the J end lost 4 bases, and 11 bases lay between the germline ends. CDR1 and CDR2 (germline): KGHSH, LQKENI. CDR3 size: 15 residues. The DNA for the CDR3 is TGTGCCAGCTCACCAACTACACGGTTTAATGAAAAACTGTTTTTT. Protein product: CASSPTTRFNEKLFF.

The chain couples TRBV28 to TRBJ2-5; D is perhaps TRBD1 or TRBD2 (6 bases each). V shed 10 bases and J shed 2 bases, with 11 bases lying between them. The CDR3 length is 12 residues. The germline gives CDR1 MDHEN, CDR2 SYDVKM. The DNA for the CDR3 is TGTGCCACGGGGGCCTTTCAAGAGACCCAGTACTTC. Protein: CATGAFQETQYF. The full variable domain, its missing parts supplied by reference TRBV28 and TRBJ2-5, is DVKVTQSSRYLVKRTGEKVFLECVQDMDHENMFWYRQDPGLGLRLIYFSYDVKMKEKGDIPEGYSVSREKKERFSLILESASTNQTSMYLCATGAFQETQYFGPGTRLLVL.

The chain links TRBV7-8 to TRBJ2-3; D is undetermined. Looked up from germline, CDR1 is SGHVS and CDR2 is FQNEAQ. The CDR3 covers 13 residues. Trimming stripped 5 bases from V and 2 bases from J, with 8 bases between. The CDR3 nucleotides read TGTGCCAGCAGCCCCTATATCACAGATACGCAGTATTTT. Protein: CASSPYITDTQYF.

The rearrangement uses TRBV7-9 and TRBJ2-5, with D uncertain. Germline V gene lookup returns CDR1 SEHNR and CDR2 FQNEAQ (reference sequence). There are 14 residues in the CDR3. Between the trimmed V and J ends, which lost 1 base and 0 bases, there was a span of 6 bases. The CDR3 reads CASSLEPNQETQYF. The CDR3, as DNA: TGTGCCAGCAGCTTAGAGCCTAACCAAGAGACCCAGTACTTC.

The chain employs TRBV11-2 and TRBJ2-5; D tentatively fits TRBD1 or TRBD2 (6 bases each). CDR1 and CDR2 from the germline V gene are SGHAT and FQNNGV. Between the trimmed V and J ends, which lost 5 bases and 5 bases, there was a span of 15 bases. This CDR3 comprises 14 residues. The CDR3 nucleotides are TGTGCCAGCAGCGGCACAGGGAGGACGGAGACCCAGTACTTC. This gives the protein CASSGTGRTETQYF.

The chain has TRBV4-1 and TRBJ2-3, with 7 bases that match TRBD2. This CDR3 has 15 residues. Germline lookup yields CDR1 MGHRA and CDR2 YSYEKL. J was trimmed by 4 bases and V by 0 bases; bases with no gene match: 4. The CDR3 bases are TGCGCCAGCAGCCAAGAAGGGGAGGGTCCAGATACGCAGTATTTT. This gives the protein CASSQEGEGPDTQYF.

Written as DNA, the CDR3 is TGTGCCAGCACGCTAGCGGCCTACAATGAGCAGTTCTTC. Protein sequence: CASTLAAYNEQFF. This rearrangement joins TRBV6-1 to TRBJ2-1; TRBD2 matches at 7 bases. Germline-derived CDR1 and CDR2 are MNHNS and SASEGT. V shed 7 bases and J 2 bases; nucleotides not matched to a gene: 2. CDR3 length: 13 residues.

The CDR3 DNA follows: TGTGCCAGCAGCCCAAGACAGGGGGCGCTCCCAAGACTCCACTTT. This translates into CASSPRQGALPRLHF. V usage is TRBV7-9 and J usage is TRBJ1-6; 10 bases are a match to TRBD1. Germline V gene lookup returns CDR1 SEHNR and CDR2 FQNEAQ (reference sequence). CDR3 length: 15 amino acids. V was pared by 5 bases and J by 16 bases, with 14 bases of the junction left unmatched.